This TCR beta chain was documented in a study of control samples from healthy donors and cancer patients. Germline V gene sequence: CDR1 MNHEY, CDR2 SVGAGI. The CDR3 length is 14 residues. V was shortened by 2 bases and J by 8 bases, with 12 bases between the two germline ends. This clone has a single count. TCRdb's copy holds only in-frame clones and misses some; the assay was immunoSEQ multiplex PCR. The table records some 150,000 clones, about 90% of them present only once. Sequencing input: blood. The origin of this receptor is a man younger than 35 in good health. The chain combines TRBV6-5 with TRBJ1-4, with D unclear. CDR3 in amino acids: CASSYPQTREKLFF. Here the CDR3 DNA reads TGTGCCAGCAGTTACCCACAGACGCGGGAAAAACTGTTTTTT.